Reported below is one TCR beta chain. Its antigen remains unidentified. This sample is part of a study of cytomegalovirus exposure and HLA in healthy donors. Across the study: Later analysis reported that the 120 or so validation repertoires shared the platform of the roughly 680 first-cohort repertoires. Study findings and constraints: Researchers reported that a few CMV-associated chains were confirmed in vitro as CMV antigen-specific.

V shed 3 bases and J 4 bases; nucleotides not matched to a gene: 9. The CDR3 spans 15 residues. The V gene's germline CDR1 is SQVTM and CDR2 ANQGSEA. Produced via immunoSEQ multiplex PCR; TCRdb's table is partial and in-frame only. The sample holds 150,000 or so clones, 70% to 90% seen once. The chain recombines TRBV29-1 with TRBJ2-1; 7 nucleotides agree with TRBD2. Sequenced: PBMCs. This clonotype originated in a man younger than 45 in good health and CMV-seropositive. This CDR3 is CSVEAGRVRYNEQFF. For the CDR3, the DNA is TGCAGCGTTGAGGCAGGGAGGGTGAGGTACAATGAGCAGTTCTTC.